Below, 20 T cell receptor beta chains from the same sample are listed, as sequenced in a study of Graves' ophthalmopathy and Graves' hyperthyroidism. RNA transcripts served as template for amplifying TCR beta CDR3 sequences. RT-PCR in the first round used HTBI primers; a second-round multiplex PCR followed. TCRdb itself ran the multiplex PCR reads through MiXCR, one entry per CDR3 protein. The sample includes about 160,000 distinct CDR3 sequences, approximately 38% seen only once; the top ten take around 5.8%. The sample taken for sequencing was peripheral blood. The receptors here all came from a woman between 40 and 55 years old with Graves' ophthalmopathy.

This clonotype showed up many times. This rearrangement joins TRBV3-1 to TRBJ2-7, with no clear D. There are 14 residues in the CDR3. Between the trimmed V and J ends, which lost 1 base and 6 bases, there was a span of 13 bases. Germline V gene sequence: CDR1 LGHDT, CDR2 YNNKEL (reference sequence). The CDR3 nucleotides read TGTGCCAGCAGCCAAGGGTATAGGACCGGCGAGCAGTACTTC. The encoded protein is CASSQGYRTGEQYF.

This clonotype was counted many times. V gene TRBV4-1 combines with J gene TRBJ2-7; TRBD2 agrees at 8 bases. Germline V CDR1 and CDR2: MGHRA, YSYEKL. The CDR3 covers 14 residues. V shed 3 bases, J shed 7 bases, and the junction held 8 bases outside the gene matches. CDR3 nucleotide sequence: TGCGCCAGCAGCCAGGGACTAGTGGGGCGGGAGCAGTACTTC. Its protein is CASSQGLVGREQYF.

This clonotype was observed a single time. The CDR3 spells CSATSGSGAKNIQYF. CDR3 bases: TGCAGTGCTACTAGCGGGAGTGGGGCCAAAAACATTCAGTACTTC. V usage is TRBV20-1 and J usage is TRBJ2-4; 10 nucleotides align to TRBD2. The V and J ends lost 4 bases and 1 base, in that order; junction bases with no gene match: 4. The length of the CDR3 is 15 residues. CDR1 and CDR2 from the germline V gene are DFQATT and SNEGSKA (reference sequence).

This clonotype was detected many times. The rearrangement joins TRBV7-9 to TRBJ1-1, with D unclear. V was pared by 1 base and J by 3 bases, with 9 bases between. The CDR3 spans 14 residues. Germline V lookup: CDR1 SEHNR, CDR2 FQNEAQ (reference sequence). CDR3 coding DNA: TGTGCCAGCAGCTTAGGACTCGGGGACACTGAAGCTTTCTTT. It is translated as CASSLGLGDTEAFF.

The sample holds a few counts of this clonotype. CDR3 residues: CASQGSSYEQYF. CDR3 DNA: TGTGCCAGTCAGGGGTCCTCCTACGAGCAGTACTTC. This chain joins TRBV6-1 and TRBJ2-7; D might be TRBD1 (6 bases). Between the trimmed V and J ends, which lost 9 bases and 0 bases, there was a span of 9 bases. The CDR3 is 12 amino acids. Germline-derived CDR1 and CDR2 are MNHNS and SASEGT.

This clonotype was recorded many times. The genes are TRBV7-2 and TRBJ2-4, with 7 positions matching TRBD2. The CDR3 covers 16 residues. CDR1 and CDR2 from the germline V gene are SGHTA and FQGNSA. After removal of 2 bases from V and 1 base from J, the junction contained 5 bases not matched to a gene. Here the CDR3 reads CASSLSGGRAKNIQYF. CDR3 DNA sequence: TGTGCCAGCAGCTTATCGGGGGGTAGGGCCAAAAACATTCAGTACTTC.

This clonotype was seen at least ten times. The CDR3 is CASSQVSGRSSYEQYF. CDR3 in DNA: TGCGCCAGCAGCCAAGTTTCGGGCAGGAGCTCCTACGAGCAGTACTTC. V and J are TRBV4-3 and TRBJ2-7, with D hard to call. Trimming took 1 base from V and 0 from J, leaving 13 bases between them. In germline, CDR1 is LGHNA, CDR2 YSLEER. The CDR3 has 16 amino acids.

The rearrangement links TRBV11-2 to TRBJ1-1, with TRBD1 matching over 8 bases. This CDR3 contains 19 residues. Germline V gene data show CDR1 as SGHAT and CDR2 as FQNNGV. Losses at the gene ends were 2 bases for V and 0 bases for J; bases not matched to a gene: 14. The CDR3 spells CASSLPLTGAVGMNTEAFF. CDR3 DNA: TGTGCCAGCAGCTTACCCTTGACAGGGGCTGTCGGAATGAACACTGAAGCTTTCTTT.

The chain links TRBV9 to TRBJ2-7, with 8 bases fitting TRBD2. CDR3 length equals 14 residues. V was pared by 4 bases and J by 3 bases, with 6 bases of the junction left unmatched. From germline, CDR1 is SGDLS and CDR2 YYNGEE. Written as DNA, the CDR3 is TGTGCCAGCAGCCCCGGGACTAGGCTCTACGAGCAGTACTTC. It is translated as CASSPGTRLYEQYF.

This clonotype was recorded at least ten times. The rearrangement joins TRBV11-1 to TRBJ2-2, with D perhaps TRBD1 or TRBD2 (5 bases each). Germline V gene sequence: CDR1 SGHAT, CDR2 FQDESV (reference sequence). The CDR3 is 18 residues long. V lost 4 bases to trimming and J lost 0 bases, with 18 bases between them. CDR3 protein: CASSSSTGRKTNTGELFF. CDR3 coding DNA: TGTGCCAGCAGCTCATCCACGGGGCGCAAAACGAACACCGGGGAGCTGTTTTTT.

At least ten counts were recorded for this clonotype. V usage is TRBV6-5 and J usage is TRBJ1-2; 8 bases fit TRBD1. Germline V gene lookup returns CDR1 MNHEY and CDR2 SVGAGI. CDR3 length: 14 residues. J gave up 8 bases and V 7 bases, and 12 bases lay outside the gene matches. CDR3 sequence reads: CASNWVRGQLGYTF. The CDR3 DNA is TGTGCCAGCAATTGGGTCAGGGGGCAGCTAGGCTACACCTTC.

This clonotype was found many times. The V and J genes are TRBV20-1 and TRBJ1-6; D gene unclear. The germline gives CDR1 DFQATT, CDR2 SNEGSKA (reference sequence). The V gene lost 6 bases and the J gene lost 6 bases, with 9 bases spanning the gap. This CDR3 contains 12 residues. The DNA for the CDR3 is TGCAGTGCCCAGGACGGTAATTCACCCCTCCACTTT. Residues: CSAQDGNSPLHF.

This clonotype has a single count. This rearrangement joins TRBV6-1 to TRBJ2-7, with TRBD1 matching 8 bases. Unmatched junction bases numbered 8, after V lost 5 bases and J lost 2 bases. Germline values: CDR1 MNHNS, CDR2 SASEGT. This CDR3 is built from 15 residues. The CDR3, as DNA: TGTGCCAGCAGTATCTACCCGGACAGGGCCTACGAGCAGTACTTC. This gives the protein CASSIYPDRAYEQYF.

The table lists this clonotype with a few counts. The chain joins TRBV12-3 or TRBV12-4 to TRBJ1-1; 7 nucleotides align to TRBD1. The J segment lost 10 bases and the V segment lost 5 bases, leaving 4 bases of the junction unmatched. The CDR3 totals 11 residues. DNA of the CDR3: TGTGCCAGCAGTGACAGGGTATCAGCTTTCTTT. Protein: CASSDRVSAFF.

This clonotype was picked up many times. The chain joins TRBV14 to TRBJ1-6; 8 bases agree with TRBD1. CDR3 length: 12 amino acids. The V gene end was trimmed by 6 bases and the J gene end by 10 bases; junction bases not matched to a gene: 2. Germline V gene sequence: CDR1 SGHDN, CDR2 FVKESK. The CDR3, as DNA: TGTGCCAGCAGGACAGGGGAATCACCCCTCCACTTT. It specifies CASRTGESPLHF.

This clonotype was seen a handful of times. This chain links TRBV6-1 with TRBJ1-1; the D is unclear. Per the germline V gene, CDR1 is MNHNS and CDR2 is SASEGT. This CDR3 region has 15 residues. V was shortened by 5 bases and J by 6 bases, with 19 bases between the two germline ends. CDR3 sequence (DNA): TGTGCCAGCAGTCGCAGACGGAACTTAGGGTCTGAAGCTTTCTTT. Its protein product is CASSRRRNLGSEAFF.

Many counts were recorded for this clonotype. The rearrangement links TRBV2 to TRBJ1-1; D remains unclear. V was pared by 4 bases and J by 0 bases, with 6 bases between. The germline V gene encodes CDR1 SNHLY and CDR2 FYNNEI. CDR3 length equals 13 residues. CDR3 region: CASSGQVNTEAFF. In DNA, the CDR3 is TGTGCCAGCAGTGGGCAGGTGAACACTGAAGCTTTCTTT. Looking up the rest from reference TRBV2 and TRBJ1-1 gives the full variable domain: EPEVTQTPSHQVTQMGQEVILRCVPISNHLYFYWYRQILGQKVEFLVSFYNNEISEKSEIFDDQFSVERPDGSNFTLKIRSTKLEDSAMYFCASSGQVNTEAFFGQGTRLTVV.

The J gene is TRBJ2-6, the V gene TRBV6-5, with D possibly matching TRBD2 (6 bases). The CDR3 is made up of 15 amino acids. Germline CDR1 MNHEY, CDR2 SVGAGI. The V gene lost 2 bases and the J gene lost 4 bases, with 9 bases spanning the gap. CDR3 DNA: TGTGCCAGCAGTTACCGGGAGTACGGGGCCAACGTCCTGACTTTC. Translation: CASSYREYGANVLTF.

This clonotype was observed many times. At one of its ends the junction is not consistent with the germline gene, which may arise from a read error. The chain recombines TRBV7-7 with TRBJ2-5; D may be TRBD2 (7 bases). This CDR3 comprises 15 residues. CDR1 and CDR2 (germline): SSHAT, FNYEAQ (reference sequence). In nucleotides, the CDR3 is TGTGCTAGCAGCCCCCGGGGGGCAGTCGGAGAGACCCAGTACTTC. Translated, it gives CASSPRGAVGETQYF.

This clonotype was seen many times. The chain recombines TRBV6-5 with TRBJ1-1; 7 bases map to TRBD1. Germline CDR1 reads MNHEY; CDR2 reads SVGAGI. The junction had 1 base not matched to a gene; V was cut back by 3 bases and J by 3 bases. CDR3 size: 13 residues. The CDR3 region is CASSYDRDTEAFF. Here the CDR3 DNA reads TGTGCCAGCAGTTATGACAGGGACACTGAAGCTTTCTTT.